This T cell receptor (beta chain) was observed in a study of blood T cell repertoires in COVID-19. This CDR3 region has 14 residues. With V trimmed by 5 bases and J by 4 bases, 4 bases remained unmatched. Germline V gene lookup returns CDR1 SEHNR and CDR2 FQNEAQ (reference sequence). Original processing notes: The authors estimated nucleated cell counts from reference gene primer amplification. The protocol was immunoSEQ multiplex PCR, while the TCRdb copy is restricted to in-frame clones and leaves out a portion. V, J and clone size are taken as reported in that table, and D and trimming were inferred from the DNA itself. The sample contains fewer than 150,000 clones, 70% to 85% of which appear only once. Comment on this clone: The same CDR3 also results from other DNA sequences found in this sample.

J is TRBJ2-3 and V is TRBV7-9, with 9 positions matching TRBD1. The sample consisted of peripheral blood. The clonotype comes from a man aged 60 to 69 who had recovered from COVID-19. The CDR3 region has the DNA TGTGCCAGCAGCCCCGGACAGGGGCCAGATACGCAGTATTTT. Translated: CASSPGQGPDTQYF. Variable domain in full (rest from reference TRBV7-9 and TRBJ2-3): DTGVSQNPRHKITKRGQNVTFRCDPISEHNRLYWYRQTLGQGPEFLTYFQNEAQLEKSRLLSDRFSAERPKGSFSTLEIQRTEQGDSAMYLCASSPGQGPDTQYFGPGTRLTVL.